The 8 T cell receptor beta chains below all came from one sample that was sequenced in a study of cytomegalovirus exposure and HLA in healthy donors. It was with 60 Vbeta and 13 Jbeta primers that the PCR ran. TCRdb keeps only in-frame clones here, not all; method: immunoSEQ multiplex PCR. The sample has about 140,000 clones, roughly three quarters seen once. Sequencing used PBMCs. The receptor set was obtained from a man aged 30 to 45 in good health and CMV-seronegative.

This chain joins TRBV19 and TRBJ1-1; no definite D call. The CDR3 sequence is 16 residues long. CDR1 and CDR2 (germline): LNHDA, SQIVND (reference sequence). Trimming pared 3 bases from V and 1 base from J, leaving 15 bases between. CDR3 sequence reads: CASSIRESRGNTEAFF. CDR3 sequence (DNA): TGTGCCAGTAGTATTCGTGAAAGTCGGGGGAACACTGAAGCTTTCTTT. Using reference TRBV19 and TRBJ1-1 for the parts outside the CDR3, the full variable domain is DGGITQSPKYLFRKEGQNVTLSCEQNLNHDAMYWYRQDPGQGLRLIYYSQIVNDFQKGDIAEGYSVSREKKESFPLTVTSAQKNPTAFYLCASSIRESRGNTEAFFGQGTRLTVV.

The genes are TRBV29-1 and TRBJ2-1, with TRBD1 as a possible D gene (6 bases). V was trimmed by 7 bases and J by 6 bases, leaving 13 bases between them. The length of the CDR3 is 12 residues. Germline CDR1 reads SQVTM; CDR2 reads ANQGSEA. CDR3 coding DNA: TGCAGCGGGATAGGACAGAGCAATGAGCAGTTCTTC. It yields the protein CSGIGQSNEQFF.

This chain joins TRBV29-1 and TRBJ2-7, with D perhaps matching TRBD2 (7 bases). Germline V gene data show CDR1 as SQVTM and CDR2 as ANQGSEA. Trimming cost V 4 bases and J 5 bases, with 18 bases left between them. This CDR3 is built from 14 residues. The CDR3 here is CSVVKRLGGDEQYF. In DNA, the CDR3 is TGCAGCGTTGTTAAACGGCTAGGGGGGGACGAGCAGTACTTC.

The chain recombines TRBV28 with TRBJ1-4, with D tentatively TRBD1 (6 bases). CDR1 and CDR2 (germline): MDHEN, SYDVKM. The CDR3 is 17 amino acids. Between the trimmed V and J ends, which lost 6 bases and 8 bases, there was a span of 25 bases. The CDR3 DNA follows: TGTGCCAGCAGGGACGGGGGGCGGTTTGGGGTAGTGGAAAAACTGTTTTTT. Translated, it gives CASRDGGRFGVVEKLFF. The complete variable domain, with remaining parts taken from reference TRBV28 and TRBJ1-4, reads DVKVTQSSRYLVKRTGEKVFLECVQDMDHENMFWYRQDPGLGLRLIYFSYDVKMKEKGDIPEGYSVSREKKERFSLILESASTNQTSMYLCASRDGGRFGVVEKLFFGSGTQLSVL.

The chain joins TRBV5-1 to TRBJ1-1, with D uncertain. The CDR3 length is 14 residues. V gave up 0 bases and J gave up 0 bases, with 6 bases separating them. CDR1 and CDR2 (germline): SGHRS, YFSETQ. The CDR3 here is CASSLVQMNTEAFF. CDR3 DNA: TGCGCCAGCAGCTTGGTTCAGATGAACACTGAAGCTTTCTTT.

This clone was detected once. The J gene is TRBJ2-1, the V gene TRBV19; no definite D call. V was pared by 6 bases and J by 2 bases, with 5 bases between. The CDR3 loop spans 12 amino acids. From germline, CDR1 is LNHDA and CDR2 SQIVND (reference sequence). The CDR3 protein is CASSPAYNEQFF. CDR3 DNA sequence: TGTGCCAGTAGCCCAGCCTACAATGAGCAGTTCTTC. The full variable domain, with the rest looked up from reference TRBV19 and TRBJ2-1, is DGGITQSPKYLFRKEGQNVTLSCEQNLNHDAMYWYRQDPGQGLRLIYYSQIVNDFQKGDIAEGYSVSREKKESFPLTVTSAQKNPTAFYLCASSPAYNEQFFGPGTRLTVL.

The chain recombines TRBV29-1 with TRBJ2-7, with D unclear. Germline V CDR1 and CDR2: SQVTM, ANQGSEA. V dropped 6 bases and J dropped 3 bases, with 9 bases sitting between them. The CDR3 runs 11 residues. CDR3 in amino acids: CSVRRYYEQYF. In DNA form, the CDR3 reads TGCAGCGTCCGTCGCTACTACGAGCAGTACTTC.

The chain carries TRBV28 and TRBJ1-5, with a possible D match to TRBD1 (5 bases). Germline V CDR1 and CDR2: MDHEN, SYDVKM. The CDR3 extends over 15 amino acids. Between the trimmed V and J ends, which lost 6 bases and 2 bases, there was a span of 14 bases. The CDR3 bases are TGTGCCAGCAGCCCTCTTTGGGGGGGCAATCAGCCCCAGCATTTT. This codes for CASSPLWGGNQPQHF.